This entry concerns a single T cell receptor beta chain. Its target is not known. V lost 1 base, J lost 10 bases, and 5 bases lay in between. The CDR3 consists of 12 residues. Germline V gene sequence: CDR1 MGHRA, CDR2 YSYEKL. This sample was taken from a study of OX40 agonist ivuxolimab in advanced cancers. Whole-study results and caveats: Antigen specificity of clonally expanded peripheral T cells was not established.

Sequenced by immunoSEQ multiplex PCR; TCRdb stores in-frame clones only, minus some. Here the sample spans about 40,000 clones, approximately 90% being singletons. The material was CD4+ or CD8+ T cells sorted from blood, obtained in a trial of the OX40 agonist ivuxolimab. The chain is built from TRBV4-1 and TRBJ1-6; D remains ambiguous. The sequence came from an adult with an advanced solid tumor such as melanoma, head and neck, liver or kidney cancer. In DNA form, the CDR3 reads TGCGCCAGCAGCCAAGGAGGATCACCCCTCCACTTT. Its translation is CASSQGGSPLHF.